This TCR beta chain was recorded in a study of low-dose radiotherapy and immunotherapy resistance in tumors. Study context: Across 26 weeks, 13 Gy in total went to Cohort 2, delivered as 1 Gy per fraction every two weeks. Starting cycle 1 day 1, oral aspirin 300 mg was given daily for four cycles. The patients were given nivolumab 240 mg every two weeks and ipilimumab 1 mg/kg every six weeks, through an intravenous route. Participants were given intravenous cyclophosphamide 200 mg/m2 every two weeks, one day before radiation and immunotherapy.

Ten or more counts support this clonotype. Sequence at one end of the junction differs from germline and may be a read error. With TRAV- and TRBV-specific primers, first-strand cDNA was made, covering the alpha and beta chains. The authors amplified TCRs for 20 PCR cycles with a constant-region primer and a V-primer adapter. Each CDR3 protein gets one entry after TCRdb re-called the reads with MiXCR. Of over 70,000 distinct CDR3 sequences in the sample, roughly 31% were seen once. Germline CDR1 reads SSHAT; CDR2 reads FNYEAQ (reference sequence). There are 15 residues in the CDR3. Time point denoted: before trial treatment.

The source was PBMCs, collected before treatment. This receptor was taken from a female donor with ovarian cancer. The chain is built from TRBV7-7 and TRBJ2-5; no reliable D call. CDR3 DNA sequence: TGTGCTAGCAGCTTAGGTGGGAACAGCCAAGAGACCCAGTACTTC. Residues: CASSLGGNSQETQYF.